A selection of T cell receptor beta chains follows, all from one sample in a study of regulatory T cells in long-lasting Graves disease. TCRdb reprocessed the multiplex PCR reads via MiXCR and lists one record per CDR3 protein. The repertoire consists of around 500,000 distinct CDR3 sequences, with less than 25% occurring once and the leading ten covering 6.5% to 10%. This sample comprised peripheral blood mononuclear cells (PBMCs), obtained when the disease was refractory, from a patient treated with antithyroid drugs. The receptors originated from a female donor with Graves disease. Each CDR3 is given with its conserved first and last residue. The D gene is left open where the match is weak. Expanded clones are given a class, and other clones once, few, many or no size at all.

cdr3_aa: CASRKGLGDTEAFF
cdr3_nt: TGTGCCAGCAGAAAAGGGCTGGGCGACACTGAAGCTTTCTTT
clone_size: few
d_call: -
v_call: TRBV11-2
j_call: TRBJ1-1

cdr3_aa: CASSFGSGNEQFF
cdr3_nt: TGTGCCAGCAGTTTCGGTAGCGGCAATGAGCAGTTCTTC
clone_size: -
d_call: -
v_call: TRBV27
j_call: TRBJ2-1

cdr3_aa: CASSYIGEKTQYF
cdr3_nt: TGTGCCAGCAGTTACATTGGGGAAAAGACCCAGTACTTC
clone_size: few
d_call: -
v_call: TRBV6-5
j_call: TRBJ2-5

cdr3_aa: CASSIRKAYEQYF
cdr3_nt: TGTGCCAGTAGTATAAGGAAAGCCTACGAGCAGTACTTC
clone_size: -
d_call: -
v_call: TRBV19
j_call: TRBJ2-7

cdr3_aa: CASSFYGSGPPYEQYF
cdr3_nt: TGTGCCAGCAGCTTCTATGGTAGCGGGCCCCCCTACGAGCAGTACTTT
clone_size: -
d_call: TRBD2
v_call: TRBV5-5
j_call: TRBJ2-7

cdr3_aa: CASRTGQETQYF
cdr3_nt: TGTGCCAGCAGGACAGGCCAAGAGACCCAGTACTTC
clone_size: many
d_call: -
v_call: TRBV7-9
j_call: TRBJ2-5

cdr3_aa: CASSSKDRTSGNTIYF
cdr3_nt: TGTGCCAGCAGTTCAAAAGACAGGACCTCTGGAAACACCATATATTTT
clone_size: -
d_call: -
v_call: TRBV12-3/TRBV12-4
j_call: TRBJ1-3

cdr3_aa: CASSSTSEQYF
cdr3_nt: TGTGCCAGCAGTTCGACTAGCGAGCAGTACTTC
clone_size: many
d_call: -
v_call: TRBV12-3/TRBV12-4
j_call: TRBJ2-7

cdr3_aa: CASSPRQGGGQETQYF
cdr3_nt: TGTGCCAGCAGCCCTCGACAGGGGGGTGGACAAGAGACCCAGTACTTC
clone_size: many
d_call: TRBD1
v_call: TRBV7-9
j_call: TRBJ2-5

cdr3_aa: CSARQLYGYTF
cdr3_nt: TGCAGTGCTAGACAACTTTATGGCTACACCTTC
clone_size: -
d_call: -
v_call: TRBV20-1
j_call: TRBJ1-2

cdr3_aa: CATQLGYNEQFF
cdr3_nt: TGTGCCACCCAGCTGGGATACAATGAGCAGTTCTTC
clone_size: -
d_call: -
v_call: TRBV6-1
j_call: TRBJ2-1

cdr3_aa: CAISDLMNTEAFF
cdr3_nt: TGTGCCATTTCGGACCTAATGAACACTGAAGCTTTCTTT
clone_size: -
d_call: -
v_call: TRBV19
j_call: TRBJ1-1

cdr3_aa: CASSQDPDLETQYF
cdr3_nt: TGTGCCAGCAGCCAAGATCCGGATTTGGAGACCCAGTACTTC
clone_size: many
d_call: -
v_call: TRBV3-1
j_call: TRBJ2-5

cdr3_aa: CASSRTRTGGNGYTF
cdr3_nt: TGCGCCAGCAGCCGGACACGCACGGGGGGAAATGGCTACACCTTC
clone_size: -
d_call: -
v_call: TRBV4-1
j_call: TRBJ1-2

cdr3_aa: CASSYSNSGGGRRMLFF
cdr3_nt: TGTGCCAGCAGTTACTCGAATAGCGGAGGCGGGAGGAGGATGCTGTTCTTC
clone_size: -
d_call: TRBD2
v_call: TRBV6-2/TRBV6-3
j_call: TRBJ2-1

cdr3_aa: CASSFRKRELYHEQYF
cdr3_nt: TGTGCCAGCAGTTTTCGGAAGCGGGAGCTTTACCACGAGCAGTACTTC
clone_size: many
d_call: TRBD2
v_call: TRBV28
j_call: TRBJ2-7

cdr3_aa: CASSLRGQGATEAFF
cdr3_nt: TGTGCCAGCAGCCTCCGCGGACAGGGGGCCACTGAAGCTTTCTTT
clone_size: many
d_call: TRBD1
v_call: TRBV7-9
j_call: TRBJ1-1

cdr3_aa: CASSLVGGMETQYF
cdr3_nt: TGTGCCAGCAGCTTGGTGGGGGGGATGGAGACCCAGTACTTC
clone_size: many
d_call: TRBD2
v_call: TRBV5-6
j_call: TRBJ2-5

cdr3_aa: CASRRGLASSYEQYF
cdr3_nt: TGTGCCAGCAGACGTGGACTAGCGAGTTCCTACGAGCAGTACTTC
clone_size: many
d_call: TRBD2
v_call: TRBV12-3/TRBV12-4
j_call: TRBJ2-7

cdr3_aa: CSARYQINNEQFF
cdr3_nt: TGCAGTGCTAGGTACCAGATAAACAATGAGCAGTTCTTC
clone_size: -
d_call: -
v_call: TRBV20-1
j_call: TRBJ2-1

cdr3_aa: CASSLSASLIYEQYF
cdr3_nt: TGTGCCAGCAGTTTATCGGCTAGCTTGATCTACGAGCAGTACTTC
clone_size: many
d_call: -
v_call: TRBV27
j_call: TRBJ2-7

cdr3_aa: CASSPPGGHQHF
cdr3_nt: TGTGCCAGCAGCCCACCAGGGGGCCACCAGCATTTT
clone_size: few
d_call: TRBD1
v_call: TRBV7-8
j_call: TRBJ1-5

cdr3_aa: CASSDTGTNYAQYF
cdr3_nt: TGTGCCAGCAGTGATACGGGGACAAATTACGCCCAGTACTTC
clone_size: many
d_call: -
v_call: TRBV2
j_call: TRBJ2-5

cdr3_aa: CASSFILTSGLQETQYF
cdr3_nt: TGTGCCAGCAGCTTTATATTGACTAGCGGGTTGCAAGAGACCCAGTACTTC
clone_size: few
d_call: TRBD2
v_call: TRBV4-2
j_call: TRBJ2-5

cdr3_aa: CASSFGGMAGELFF
cdr3_nt: TGTGCCAGCAGTTTTGGGGGGATGGCCGGGGAGCTGTTTTTT
clone_size: -
d_call: -
v_call: TRBV28
j_call: TRBJ2-2

cdr3_aa: CASSLYGLTGGLTEAFF
cdr3_nt: TGTGCCAGCAGTTTATACGGCTTGACAGGGGGCCTCACTGAAGCTTTCTTT
clone_size: few
d_call: TRBD1
v_call: TRBV27
j_call: TRBJ1-1

cdr3_aa: CASRHPIPMGYEQYF
cdr3_nt: TGTGCCAGCAGACATCCTATACCGATGGGCTACGAGCAGTACTTC
clone_size: many
d_call: -
v_call: TRBV6-1
j_call: TRBJ2-7

cdr3_aa: CASKRGDTYEQYF
cdr3_nt: TGTGCCAGCAAACGGGGGGACACCTACGAGCAGTACTTC
clone_size: many
d_call: -
v_call: TRBV12-3/TRBV12-4
j_call: TRBJ2-7

cdr3_aa: CASSIDVPGKQPQHF
cdr3_nt: TGTGCCAGTAGTATCGATGTTCCAGGGAAGCAGCCCCAGCATTTT
clone_size: few
d_call: -
v_call: TRBV19
j_call: TRBJ1-5

cdr3_aa: CATSDLRLAGVNEQFF
cdr3_nt: TGTGCCACCAGTGATTTGAGGCTAGCGGGAGTCAATGAGCAGTTCTTC
clone_size: -
d_call: TRBD2
v_call: TRBV24-1
j_call: TRBJ2-1

cdr3_aa: CASSEFGQNYGYTF
cdr3_nt: TGTGCCAGCAGTGAATTCGGCCAGAACTATGGCTACACCTTC
clone_size: -
d_call: -
v_call: TRBV25-1
j_call: TRBJ1-2

cdr3_aa: CASSITATYEQYF
cdr3_nt: TGTGCCAGTAGTATTACGGCTACCTACGAGCAGTACTTC
clone_size: few
d_call: -
v_call: TRBV19
j_call: TRBJ2-7

cdr3_aa: CASSLAPPSTDTQYF
cdr3_nt: TGCGCCAGCAGCCTGGCGCCGCCAAGCACAGATACGCAGTATTTT
clone_size: few
d_call: -
v_call: TRBV5-1
j_call: TRBJ2-3

cdr3_aa: CSARRPGLANLDTQYF
cdr3_nt: TGCAGTGCTAGGAGACCGGGACTAGCGAATTTGGATACGCAGTATTTT
clone_size: -
d_call: TRBD2
v_call: TRBV20-1
j_call: TRBJ2-3

cdr3_aa: CSAVTSGSYEQYF
cdr3_nt: TGCAGCGCCGTGACTAGCGGTTCCTACGAGCAGTACTTC
clone_size: few
d_call: TRBD2
v_call: TRBV29-1
j_call: TRBJ2-7

cdr3_aa: CASSQERTSGRTDTQYF
cdr3_nt: TGTGCCAGCAGCCAAGAGAGAACTAGCGGGAGGACAGATACGCAGTATTTT
clone_size: -
d_call: TRBD2
v_call: TRBV4-2
j_call: TRBJ2-3

cdr3_aa: CSFLLLTSSRHPYYEQYF
cdr3_nt: TGCAGTTTTCTGCTACTGACAAGTTCCCGTCATCCCTACTACGAGCAGTACTTC
clone_size: few
d_call: -
v_call: TRBV20-1
j_call: TRBJ2-7

cdr3_aa: CASRGPDRVYGYIF
cdr3_nt: TGTGCCAGCAGGGGACCAGACAGGGTATATGGCTACATCTTC
clone_size: -
d_call: TRBD1
v_call: TRBV25-1
j_call: TRBJ1-2

cdr3_aa: CATSRGDSPTYEQYF
cdr3_nt: TGTGCCACCAGCCGGGGGGACAGCCCTACCTACGAGCAGTACTTC
clone_size: once
d_call: -
v_call: TRBV15
j_call: TRBJ2-7

cdr3_aa: CASYGTVQETQYF
cdr3_nt: TGTGCCAGCTACGGGACGGTTCAAGAGACCCAGTACTTC
clone_size: few
d_call: -
v_call: TRBV2
j_call: TRBJ2-5

cdr3_aa: CSARVLAGLTNIRYF
cdr3_nt: TGCAGTGCTAGAGTACTAGCGGGTTTAACAAACATTCGGTACTTC
clone_size: -
d_call: TRBD2
v_call: TRBV20-1
j_call: TRBJ2-4

cdr3_aa: CSVESGPRGAFF
cdr3_nt: TGCAGCGTTGAATCAGGGCCCCGGGGAGCTTTCTTT
clone_size: many
d_call: -
v_call: TRBV29-1
j_call: TRBJ1-1

cdr3_aa: CASSLARSRLVNEQYF
cdr3_nt: TGTGCCAGCAGCTTAGCTAGGTCCCGGCTTGTAAACGAGCAGTACTTC
clone_size: many
d_call: -
v_call: TRBV7-8
j_call: TRBJ2-7

cdr3_aa: CASRFTGTHYEQYF
cdr3_nt: TGTGCCAGCAGGTTTACTGGGACACACTACGAGCAGTACTTC
clone_size: many
d_call: -
v_call: TRBV28
j_call: TRBJ2-7

cdr3_aa: CASSDHAGTGGTGELFF
cdr3_nt: TGTGCCAGCAGTGACCATGCCGGGACAGGGGGAACCGGGGAGCTGTTTTTT
clone_size: many
d_call: TRBD1
v_call: TRBV2
j_call: TRBJ2-2

cdr3_aa: CASSLTRTNTGELFF
cdr3_nt: TGTGCCAGCAGCTTAACTAGAACGAACACCGGGGAGCTGTTTTTT
clone_size: many
d_call: -
v_call: TRBV11-2
j_call: TRBJ2-2

cdr3_aa: CASSTGRLYEQYF
cdr3_nt: TGTGCCAGCAGCACGGGACGGCTCTACGAGCAGTACTTC
clone_size: -
d_call: -
v_call: TRBV13
j_call: TRBJ2-7

cdr3_aa: CASSQDSTNEQFF
cdr3_nt: TGTGCCAGCAGCCAGGACAGTACGAATGAGCAGTTCTTC
clone_size: -
d_call: -
v_call: TRBV3-1
j_call: TRBJ2-1

cdr3_aa: CASGPYEQYF
cdr3_nt: TGTGCCAGCGGGCCCTACGAGCAGTACTTC
clone_size: many
d_call: -
v_call: TRBV28
j_call: TRBJ2-7

cdr3_aa: CATSDPGLAVQETQYF
cdr3_nt: TGTGCCACCAGTGATCCGGGACTAGCGGTTCAAGAGACCCAGTACTTC
clone_size: few
d_call: TRBD2
v_call: TRBV24-1
j_call: TRBJ2-5

cdr3_aa: CASWRGPNEQFF
cdr3_nt: TGTGCCAGCTGGCGAGGACCCAATGAGCAGTTCTTC
clone_size: once
d_call: -
v_call: TRBV27
j_call: TRBJ2-1

cdr3_aa: CSAWDSNGYTF
cdr3_nt: TGCAGTGCCTGGGACAGCAATGGCTACACCTTC
clone_size: -
d_call: TRBD1
v_call: TRBV20-1
j_call: TRBJ1-2

cdr3_aa: CASSRTGVRGNQPQHF
cdr3_nt: TGTGCCAGCAGCCGGACAGGGGTGAGAGGCAATCAGCCCCAGCATTTT
clone_size: many
d_call: TRBD1
v_call: TRBV12-3/TRBV12-4
j_call: TRBJ1-5

cdr3_aa: CASSLLGVAGNTIYF
cdr3_nt: TGTGCCAGCAGTCTCCTGGGAGTCGCTGGAAACACCATATATTTT
clone_size: -
d_call: -
v_call: TRBV12-3/TRBV12-4
j_call: TRBJ1-3

cdr3_aa: CASSYGAVAGGPSYEQYF
cdr3_nt: TGTGCCAGCAGCTACGGGGCCGTGGCGGGAGGGCCCTCCTACGAGCAGTACTTC
clone_size: -
d_call: TRBD2
v_call: TRBV7-6
j_call: TRBJ2-7

cdr3_aa: CASSEVGGYTEAFF
cdr3_nt: TGTGCCAGCAGTGAAGTCGGGGGGTACACTGAAGCTTTCTTT
clone_size: many
d_call: -
v_call: TRBV6-1
j_call: TRBJ1-1